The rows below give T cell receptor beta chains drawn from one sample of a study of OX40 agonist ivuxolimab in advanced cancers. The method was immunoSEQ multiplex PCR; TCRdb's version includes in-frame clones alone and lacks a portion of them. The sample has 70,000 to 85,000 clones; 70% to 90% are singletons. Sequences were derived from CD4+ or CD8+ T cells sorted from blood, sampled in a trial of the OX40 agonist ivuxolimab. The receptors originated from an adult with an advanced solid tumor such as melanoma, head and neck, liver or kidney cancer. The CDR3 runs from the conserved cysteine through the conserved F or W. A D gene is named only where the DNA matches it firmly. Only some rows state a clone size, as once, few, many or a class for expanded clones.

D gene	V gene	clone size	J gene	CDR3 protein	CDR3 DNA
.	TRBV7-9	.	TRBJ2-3	CASSLGGPPMADTQYF	TGTGCCAGCAGCCTAGGAGGGCCCCCTATGGCAGATACGCAGTATTTT
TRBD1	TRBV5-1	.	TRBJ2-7	CASSPEGQGFYEQYF	TGCGCCAGCAGCCCGGAGGGACAGGGGTTCTACGAGCAGTACTTC
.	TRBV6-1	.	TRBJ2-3	CASRPATTSTDTQYF	TGTGCCAGCAGACCCGCCACCACCTCCACAGATACGCAGTATTTT
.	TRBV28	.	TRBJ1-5	CASGDSRGRQPQHF	TGTGCGAGCGGCGACAGCCGGGGGAGGCAGCCCCAGCATTTT
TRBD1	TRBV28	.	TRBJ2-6	CASSFPQGVGSGANVLTF	TGTGCCAGCAGTTTCCCCCAGGGGGTTGGCTCTGGGGCCAACGTCCTGACTTTC
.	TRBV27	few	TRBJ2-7	CASSFGVEQYF	TGTGCCAGCAGTTTTGGGGTCGAGCAGTACTTC
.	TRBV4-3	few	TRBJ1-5	CASSQDRGSNQPQHF	TGCGCCAGCAGCCAAGATAGAGGTAGCAATCAGCCCCAGCATTTT
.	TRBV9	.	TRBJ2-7	CASSSGDSSYEQYF	TGTGCCAGCAGCTCAGGGGATAGCTCCTACGAGCAGTACTTC
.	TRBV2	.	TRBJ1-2	CASSGNQVGPGGYTF	TGTGCCAGCAGCGGTAACCAGGTTGGACCTGGAGGCTACACCTTC
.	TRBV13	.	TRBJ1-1	CASSPSPYETMNTEAFF	TGTGCCAGCAGCCCAAGCCCTTACGAGACGATGAACACTGAAGCTTTCTTT
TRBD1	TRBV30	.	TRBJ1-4	CAWSPHATGGEKLFF	TGTGCCTGGAGCCCTCATGCGACAGGGGGTGAAAAACTGTTTTTT
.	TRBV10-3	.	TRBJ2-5	CAISEIGGPGETQYF	TGTGCCATCAGTGAGATAGGGGGTCCGGGGGAGACCCAGTACTTC
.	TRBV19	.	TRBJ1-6	CASSIGVINLDNSPLHF	TGTGCCAGTAGTATAGGAGTCATTAATCTGGATAATTCACCCCTCCACTTT
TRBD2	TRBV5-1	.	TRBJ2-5	CASSSGGPRETQYF	TGCGCCAGCAGCTCGGGGGGGCCGAGGGAGACCCAGTACTTC
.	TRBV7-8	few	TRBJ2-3	CASSWETSTDTQYF	TGTGCCAGCAGCTGGGAGACTAGCACAGATACGCAGTATTTT
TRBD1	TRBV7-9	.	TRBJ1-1	CASSAVLGQGSRIGTEAFF	TGTGCCAGCAGCGCGGTCCTGGGACAGGGGTCCCGCATAGGCACTGAAGCTTTCTTT
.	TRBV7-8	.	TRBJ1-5	CASSDGDQPQHF	TGTGCCAGCAGCGATGGGGATCAGCCCCAGCATTTT
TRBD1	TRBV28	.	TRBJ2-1	CASSFRQGANEQFF	TGTGCCAGCAGTTTTCGACAGGGGGCGAATGAGCAGTTCTTC
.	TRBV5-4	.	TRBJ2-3	CASSLSIGIGTDTQYF	TGTGCCAGCAGCTTGTCGATTGGGATAGGCACAGATACGCAGTATTTT
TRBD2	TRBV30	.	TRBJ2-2	CAWTSSGVNTGELFF	TGTGCCTGGACGTCTAGCGGGGTGAACACCGGGGAGCTGTTTTTT
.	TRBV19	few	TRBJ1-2	CASSVFDYGYTF	TGTGCCAGTAGTGTGTTTGACTATGGCTACACCTTC
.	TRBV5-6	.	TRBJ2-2	CASSSYGRKNTGELFF	TGTGCCAGCAGCTCCTACGGGAGAAAGAACACCGGGGAGCTGTTTTTT